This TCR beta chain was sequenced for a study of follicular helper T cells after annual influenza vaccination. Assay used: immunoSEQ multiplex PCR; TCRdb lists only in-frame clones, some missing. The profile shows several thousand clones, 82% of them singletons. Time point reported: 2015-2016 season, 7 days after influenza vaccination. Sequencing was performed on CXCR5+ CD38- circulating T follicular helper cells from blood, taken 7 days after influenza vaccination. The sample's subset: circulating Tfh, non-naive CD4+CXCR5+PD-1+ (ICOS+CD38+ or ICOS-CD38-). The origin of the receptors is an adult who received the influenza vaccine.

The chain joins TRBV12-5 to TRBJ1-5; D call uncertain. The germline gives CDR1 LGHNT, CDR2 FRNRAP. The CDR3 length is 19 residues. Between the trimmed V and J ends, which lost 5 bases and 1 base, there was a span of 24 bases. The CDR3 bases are TGTGCTAGTGGTCCCCAACACCGGGCCCATACGAGAAGCAATCAGCCCCAGCATTTT. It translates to CASGPQHRAHTRSNQPQHF.